This T cell receptor (beta chain) was recorded in a study of OX40 agonist ivuxolimab in advanced cancers. Study in general: Of the patients, three showed partial responses, one with hepatocellular carcinoma and two with cutaneous melanoma.

TCRdb's copy holds only in-frame clones and misses some; the assay was immunoSEQ multiplex PCR. The sample includes around 67,000 clones, 70% to 90% seen only once; the top ten take approximately 1.2%. Study outcomes and limitations: Compared with CD4+, CD8+ T cells on average had more expanded clones. With doses of 0.1 to 3.0 mg/kg, CD4+ and CD8+ blood T cells had undergone clonal expansion by week 6. Expanded peripheral T cell antigen specificity was not determined.

Germline lookup yields CDR1 MDHEN and CDR2 SYDVKM. The CDR3 loop spans 13 amino acids. V lost 5 bases, J lost 8 bases, and 13 bases lay in between. Worth noting for this clone: Its specificity is unknown.

The material sequenced was CD4+ or CD8+ T cells sorted from blood, taken in a trial of the OX40 agonist ivuxolimab. This chain links TRBV28 with TRBJ2-1; either TRBD1 or TRBD2 may supply D (5 bases each). This clonotype was obtained from an adult with an advanced solid tumor such as melanoma, head and neck, liver or kidney cancer. Here the CDR3 reads CASSSMGVDEQFF. DNA of the CDR3: TGTGCCAGCAGTAGTATGGGGGTGGATGAGCAGTTCTTC.